This T cell receptor beta chain was captured by sequencing in a study of cytomegalovirus exposure and HLA in healthy donors. Findings and limits, study-wide: It was only CMV serostatus that was available as immune exposure information.

On this clone itself: What it binds is not known.

Researchers ran the PCR with 60 Vbeta and 13 Jbeta primers. Assay: immunoSEQ multiplex PCR; the TCRdb copy retains only in-frame clones and omits some. The sample has some 150,000 clones; roughly 82% are singletons. The sequence came from a man aged 30 to 45 in good health and CMV-seropositive. The specimen was PBMCs.

CDR3 protein: CASSWANDEKLFF. The CDR3 DNA sequence: TGTGCCAGCAGCTGGGCGAACGATGAAAAACTGTTTTTT. The rearrangement links TRBV28 to TRBJ1-4; no clear D gene. CDR3 length: 13 amino acids. The ends were cut back, 6 bases at V and 6 bases at J, with 11 bases in the middle. Germline V gene sequence: CDR1 MDHEN, CDR2 SYDVKM. The whole variable domain, remainder taken from reference TRBV28 and TRBJ1-4, is DVKVTQSSRYLVKRTGEKVFLECVQDMDHENMFWYRQDPGLGLRLIYFSYDVKMKEKGDIPEGYSVSREKKERFSLILESASTNQTSMYLCASSWANDEKLFFGSGTQLSVL.